The TCR beta chain under discussion was sequenced for a study of cytomegalovirus exposure and HLA in healthy donors. Notes on the study in general: Analyzed later, association rates of TCRs varied across HLA loci, with DRB1 most and HLA-C fewest. According to reports, the classifier identified cytomegalovirus status with high specificity and sensitivity. A missense DCLRE1C variant was associated with V- and J-gene trimming of TCR beta chains in a later analysis, and an independent cohort replicated the association.

The ends were cut back, 6 bases at V and 0 bases at J, with 16 bases in the middle. Germline V lookup: CDR1 SGHNT, CDR2 YYREEE (reference sequence). The CDR3 consists of 16 residues. The donors (healthy individuals) were bone marrow donors. This clone was seen once. No antigen is known for it. PCR employed 60 Vbeta and 13 Jbeta primers. Libraries were prepared by immunoSEQ multiplex PCR; TCRdb keeps only in-frame clonotypes and omits some of them. The sample lists more than 100,000 clones, around 66% occurring once. V is TRBV5-4 and J is TRBJ1-3, with D possibly matching TRBD1 (5 bases). The specimen sequenced was PBMCs. The source of this sequence is a woman in her thirties or forties in good health and CMV-seropositive. The CDR3 loop is CASTRDTGHSGNTIYF. The CDR3, as DNA: TGTGCCAGCACCCGCGATACAGGACACTCTGGAAACACCATATATTTT.